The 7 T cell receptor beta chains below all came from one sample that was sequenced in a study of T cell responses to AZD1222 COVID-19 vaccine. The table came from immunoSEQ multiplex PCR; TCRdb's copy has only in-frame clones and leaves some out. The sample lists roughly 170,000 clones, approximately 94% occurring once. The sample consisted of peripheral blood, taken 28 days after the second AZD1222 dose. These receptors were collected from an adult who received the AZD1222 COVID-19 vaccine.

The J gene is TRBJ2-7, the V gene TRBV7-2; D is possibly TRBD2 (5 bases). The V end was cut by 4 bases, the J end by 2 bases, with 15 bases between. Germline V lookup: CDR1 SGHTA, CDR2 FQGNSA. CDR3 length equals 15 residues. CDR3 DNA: TGTGCCAGCAGCTCCTCCGGCGGGCACACCTACGAGCAGTACTTC. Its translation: CASSSSGGHTYEQYF.

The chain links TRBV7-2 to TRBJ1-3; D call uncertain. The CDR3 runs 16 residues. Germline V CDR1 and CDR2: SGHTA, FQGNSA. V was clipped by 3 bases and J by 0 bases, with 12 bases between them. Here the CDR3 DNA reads TGTGCCAGCAGCTTTTACGAGGAGAGCTCTGGAAACACCATATATTTT. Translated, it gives CASSFYEESSGNTIYF.

DNA for the CDR3: TGTGCCAGCGTAGGGCCTGACTATGGCTACACCTTC. Amino acids: CASVGPDYGYTF. V usage is TRBV6-5 and J usage is TRBJ1-2; no clear D gene. CDR1 is MNHEY and CDR2 is SVGAGI in the germline V gene. Trimming stripped 8 bases from V and 3 bases from J, with 10 bases between. The CDR3 loop spans 12 amino acids.

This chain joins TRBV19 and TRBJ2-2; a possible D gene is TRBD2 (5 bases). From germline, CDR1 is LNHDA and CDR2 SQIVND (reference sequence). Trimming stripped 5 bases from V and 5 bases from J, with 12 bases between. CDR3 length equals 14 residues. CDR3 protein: CASSFRESTGELFF. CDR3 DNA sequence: TGTGCCAGTAGTTTCCGGGAATCTACCGGGGAGCTGTTTTTT.

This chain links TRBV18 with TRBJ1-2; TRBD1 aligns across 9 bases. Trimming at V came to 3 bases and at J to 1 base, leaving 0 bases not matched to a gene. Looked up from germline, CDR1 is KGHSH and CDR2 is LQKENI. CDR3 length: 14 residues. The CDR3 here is CASSPTGGNYGYTF. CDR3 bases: TGTGCCAGCTCACCGACAGGGGGTAACTATGGCTACACCTTC.

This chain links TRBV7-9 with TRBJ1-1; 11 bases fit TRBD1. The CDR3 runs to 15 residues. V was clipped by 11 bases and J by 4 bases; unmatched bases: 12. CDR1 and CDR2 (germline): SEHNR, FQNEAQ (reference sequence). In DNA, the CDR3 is TGTGCCGTTAGGGGGACAGGGGGTAGTGGCACTGAAGCTTTCTTT. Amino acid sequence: CAVRGTGGSGTEAFF.

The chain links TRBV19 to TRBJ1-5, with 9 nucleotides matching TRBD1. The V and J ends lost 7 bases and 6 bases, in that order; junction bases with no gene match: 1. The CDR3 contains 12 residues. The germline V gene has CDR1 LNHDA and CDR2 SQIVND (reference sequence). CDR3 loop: CASKTGGQPQHF. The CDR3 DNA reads TGTGCCAGTAAGACAGGGGGTCAGCCCCAGCATTTT.